The rows below give T cell receptor beta chains drawn from one sample of a study of identical twins. TCRdb analysed the 5' RACE reads with MiXCR anew, one entry per CDR3 protein. The data show 550,000 to 800,000 distinct CDR3 sequences, under 8.5% seen once. This sample also belongs to another study, concerning yellow fever vaccine responses in identical twins.

The sequenced sample was PBMCs. All receptors come from a woman in her late teens or twenties in good health. CDR3s include the opening cysteine and the closing phenylalanine or tryptophan. A D gene is named only where the DNA matches it firmly. Only some rows state a clone size, as once, few, many or a class for expanded clones.

clone_size | j_call | v_call | d_call | cdr3_nt | cdr3_aa
many | TRBJ2-3 | TRBV5-1 | TRBD1 | TGCGCCAGCAGCTTGTCGGGACAGGGGACCCTCACAGATACGCAGTATTTT | CASSLSGQGTLTDTQYF
NA | TRBJ2-5 | TRBV29-1 | TRBD2 | TGCAGCGGCAAGACTAGCGGGAGGGCCAAAGAGACCCAGTACTTC | CSGKTSGRAKETQYF
few | TRBJ2-1 | TRBV19 | NA | TGTGCCAGTAGTCCCCACAGGGCTGCTACTGAGCAGTTCTTC | CASSPHRAATEQFF
few | TRBJ1-3 | TRBV6-4 | NA | TGTGCCAGCAGTGACTCGACTCTGCCGTTCTCTGGAAACACCATATATTTT | CASSDSTLPFSGNTIYF
many | TRBJ1-1 | TRBV2 | TRBD1 | TGTGCCAGCAGTGAAAATGGGGACAGGGGGGCTTTCTTT | CASSENGDRGAFF
few | TRBJ2-7 | TRBV20-1 | TRBD2 | TGCAGTGCGACCCGACCGGCTAGCGGGAGGGCCGGATACGAGCAGTACTTC | CSATRPASGRAGYEQYF
many | TRBJ2-1 | TRBV29-1 | NA | TGCAGCGTCTCCGGGGGGCGGGCCCCTATTAGCTCCTACAATGAGCAGTTCTTC | CSVSGGRAPISSYNEQFF
few | TRBJ1-5 | TRBV12-3/TRBV12-4 | TRBD1 | TGTGCCAGCAGCGTGACAGGGGGCATGGGTCAGCCCCAGCATTTT | CASSVTGGMGQPQHF
many | TRBJ2-1 | TRBV5-5 | NA | TGTGCCAGCAGCACGGACAGAGACAACAATGAGCAGTTCTTC | CASSTDRDNNEQFF
NA | TRBJ2-4 | TRBV7-6 | NA | TGTGCCAGCAGCTTAAAAGGGGACGGGGGCCTATCCAAAAACATTCAGTACTTC | CASSLKGDGGLSKNIQYF
few | TRBJ2-1 | TRBV3-1 | TRBD2 | TGTGCCAGCAGCCTCCTAGCGGCTGAGCAGTTCTTC | CASSLLAAEQFF
few | TRBJ2-5 | TRBV6-5 | NA | TGTGCCAGCAGTTACTCGAAGGGCAGGGGTGAGACCCAGTACTTC | CASSYSKGRGETQYF
NA | TRBJ2-1 | TRBV7-2 | TRBD2 | TGTGCCAGCCCTGAGCGGGGATCTTCCTACAATGAGCAGTTCTTC | CASPERGSSYNEQFF
few | TRBJ2-1 | TRBV20-1 | NA | TGCAGTGCTCGCGATAGGGGGGACAACTACAATGAGCAGTTCTTC | CSARDRGDNYNEQFF
many | TRBJ2-7 | TRBV10-3 | NA | TGTGCCATCAGGAACAGAAGCTCCTACGAGCAGTACTTC | CAIRNRSSYEQYF
NA | TRBJ2-5 | TRBV7-9 | NA | TGTGCCAGCATCGCCATCGGGCCTTACCAAGAGACCCAGTACTTC | CASIAIGPYQETQYF
NA | TRBJ1-1 | TRBV14 | NA | TGTGCCAGCACCCTCGGGGGGTACACTGAAGCTTTCTTT | CASTLGGYTEAFF